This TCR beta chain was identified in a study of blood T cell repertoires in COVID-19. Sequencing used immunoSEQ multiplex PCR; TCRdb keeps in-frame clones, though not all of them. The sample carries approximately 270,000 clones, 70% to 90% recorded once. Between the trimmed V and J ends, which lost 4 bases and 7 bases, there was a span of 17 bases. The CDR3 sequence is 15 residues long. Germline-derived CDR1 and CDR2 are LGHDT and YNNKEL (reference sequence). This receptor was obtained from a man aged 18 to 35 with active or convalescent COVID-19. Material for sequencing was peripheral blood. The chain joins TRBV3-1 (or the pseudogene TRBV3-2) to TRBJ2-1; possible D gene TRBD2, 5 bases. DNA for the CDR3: TGTGCCAGCAGCCCTCAAGCTGTGAGGGAGAATGAGCAGTTCTTC. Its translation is CASSPQAVRENEQFF.